The clone carrying this T cell receptor beta chain was observed a few times. As yet, its antigen is unknown. It was with unique molecular identifiers that the TCRbeta library was prepared. TCRdb called the PCR reads again in MiXCR, with one record for every CDR3 protein. The top ten hold around 30% of the sample, which has about 420,000 distinct CDR3 sequences, under 20% seen once. The V segment lost 5 bases and the J segment 8 bases; nucleotides outside the gene matches: 12. The CDR3 length is 17 residues. The data were obtained in a study of T-cell reconstitution after alpha-beta-depleted transplantation in children. Points from the study as a whole: Some patients' high day-60 TCRbeta diversity was traced to surviving recipient T cells and thymic progenitors. The origin of alpha-beta T cells about two months after transplant was reportedly several hundred expanded graft clones. T-cell numbers and diversity one year post-transplant derived largely from freshly generated T cells.

The chain employs TRBV12-3 or TRBV12-4 and TRBJ2-1; 13 bases are shared with TRBD2. This clonotype originated in a boy under two years old who had a stem cell transplant for Wiskott-Aldrich syndrome, so the T cells may come from the graft donor. This sample comprised PBMCs, mostly from graft donor cells, obtained 360 days after TCRalphabeta/CD19-depleted stem cell transplant. Written as DNA, the CDR3 is TGTGCCAGCAGTCTATACCGGACTAGCGGGAGTGGAGATGAGCAGTTCTTC. It specifies CASSLYRTSGSGDEQFF.